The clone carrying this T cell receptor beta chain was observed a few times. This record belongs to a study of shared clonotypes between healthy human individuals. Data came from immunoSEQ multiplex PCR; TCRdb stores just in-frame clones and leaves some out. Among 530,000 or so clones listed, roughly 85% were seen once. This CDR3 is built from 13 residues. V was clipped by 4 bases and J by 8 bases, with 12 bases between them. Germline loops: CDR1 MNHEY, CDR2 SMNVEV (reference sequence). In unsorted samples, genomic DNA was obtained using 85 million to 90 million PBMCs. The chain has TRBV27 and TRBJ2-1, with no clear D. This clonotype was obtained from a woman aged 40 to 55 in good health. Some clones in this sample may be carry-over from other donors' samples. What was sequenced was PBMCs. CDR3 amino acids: CASSSLAPHEQFF. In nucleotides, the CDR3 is TGTGCCAGCAGTTCCCTTGCCCCCCATGAGCAGTTCTTC.